Each of the 32 T cell receptor beta chains below was sequenced from the same sample in a study of beta chain features in type 1 diabetes. Study results and limitations: Among patients with Type 1 diabetes, TCRB CDR3s were moderately but significantly shorter in every one of the four CD4+ subsets.

No antigen has been identified for these receptors. The isolated RNA, all of it, was reverse transcribed, so expressed TCRB transcripts were what got sequenced. Measured with immunoSEQ multiplex PCR; TCRdb has only the in-frame clones, and not every one. The table includes 400,000 or so clones, 10% to 15% detected once. The sequenced material came from naive CD4+ T cells from blood. The receptors come from a woman between 18 and 29 years old with type 1 diabetes.

This clone has just a few counts. V and J are TRBV6-5 and TRBJ1-1; D is perhaps TRBD1 (5 bases). This CDR3 region has 11 residues. V was trimmed by 6 bases and J by 7 bases, leaving 9 bases between them. Germline V CDR1 and CDR2: MNHEY, SVGAGI. CDR3 sequence reads: CASSNGGEAFF. The CDR3 nucleotides are TGTGCCAGCAGCAACGGGGGTGAAGCTTTCTTT.

The chain combines TRBV9 with TRBJ1-1, with 7 bases matching TRBD1. This CDR3 comprises 14 residues. J was trimmed by 1 base and V by 4 bases; bases with no gene match: 4. Germline V gene lookup returns CDR1 SGDLS and CDR2 YYNGEE. CDR3 in DNA: TGTGCCAGCAGCTCGCAGGGGGGGAACACTGAAGCTTTCTTT. This sequence encodes CASSSQGGNTEAFF.

In this sample, this clone turned up a few times. The chain couples TRBV5-1 to TRBJ2-2; perhaps TRBD1 as D (6 bases). The CDR3 covers 14 residues. Germline lookup yields CDR1 SGHRS and CDR2 YFSETQ. V lost 6 bases and J 3 bases, leaving 12 bases between the germline ends. The CDR3 reads CASNRDSDTGELFF. The CDR3 region has the DNA TGCGCCAGCAACAGGGATTCGGACACCGGGGAGCTGTTTTTT. Variable domain in full (rest from reference TRBV5-1 and TRBJ2-2): KAGVTQTPRYLIKTRGQQVTLSCSPISGHRSVSWYQQTPGQGLQFLFEYFSETQRNKGNFPGRFSGRQFSNSRSEMNVSTLELGDSALYLCASNRDSDTGELFFGEGSRLTVL.

This clone was observed a handful of times. V usage is TRBV28 and J usage is TRBJ1-2, with D perhaps TRBD1 (5 bases). Germline CDR1 MDHEN, CDR2 SYDVKM. The CDR3 loop spans 13 amino acids. The V end was cut by 4 bases, the J end by 8 bases, with 14 bases between. CDR3 sequence: CASSSGHARGYTF. CDR3 DNA: TGTGCCAGCAGTTCCGGACATGCAAGGGGCTACACCTTC.

The CDR3: CASGLTDWYNEQFF. CDR3 coding DNA: TGTGCCAGCGGGTTGACAGACTGGTATAATGAGCAGTTCTTC. This chain joins TRBV28 and TRBJ2-1; D possibly corresponds to TRBD1 (5 bases). Germline V gene sequence: CDR1 MDHEN, CDR2 SYDVKM. The CDR3 totals 14 residues. Trimming removed 8 bases from V and 7 bases from J, with 18 bases in between.

In DNA, the CDR3 is TGTGCCAGCGAAGATCGACTAGCGGGAGTATATGAGCAGTTCTTC. Its protein product is CASEDRLAGVYEQFF. The V and J genes are TRBV18 and TRBJ2-1; 12 nucleotides match TRBD2. The germline gives CDR1 KGHSH, CDR2 LQKENI. The V segment lost 8 bases and the J segment 8 bases; nucleotides outside the gene matches: 10. The CDR3 sequence is 15 residues long.

For this clone: The junction does not match germline at one end; this may be a read error. The chain has TRBV5-1 and TRBJ2-3, with 8 positions matching TRBD1. The CDR3 sequence is 13 residues long. Per the germline V gene, CDR1 is SGHRS and CDR2 is YFSETQ. CDR3 in DNA: TGCGCCAGCAGCCCCCAGGGACAGGACACAAGGCATTTT. This encodes CASSPQGQDTRHF.

This clone was seen more than once but under ten times. V gene TRBV4-3 combines with J gene TRBJ2-5; D is unclear. The CDR3 runs to 13 residues. Trimming pared 0 bases from V and 5 bases from J, leaving 7 bases between. The germline gives CDR1 LGHNA, CDR2 YSLEER. The CDR3, as DNA: TGCGCCAGCAGCCAAGACCCTACGGAGACCCAGTACTTC. Amino acid sequence: CASSQDPTETQYF.

This clone was found a few times. The chain joins TRBV7-9 to TRBJ2-3; tentative D call: TRBD1 (6 bases). The CDR3 sequence is 13 residues long. Trimming cost V 6 bases and J 5 bases, with 12 bases left between them. Germline V gene sequence: CDR1 SEHNR, CDR2 FQNEAQ (reference sequence). CDR3 residues: CASRLQGGDTQYF. CDR3 sequence (DNA): TGTGCCAGCAGGTTACAGGGTGGAGATACGCAGTATTTT.

CDR3 coding DNA: TGTGCCAGCAAAGTAGGAGACGGCTCCAATCAGCCCCAGCATTTT. Translation gives CASKVGDGSNQPQHF. The V gene is TRBV2, the J gene TRBJ1-5; D not resolved. The CDR3 is 15 amino acids. Per germline, CDR1 SNHLY and CDR2 FYNNEI. Between the trimmed V and J ends, which lost 7 bases and 3 bases, there was a span of 16 bases.

This clone was detected only a few times. V and J are TRBV10-3 and TRBJ2-5, with D possibly TRBD2 on 5 matching bases. Germline loops: CDR1 ENHRY, CDR2 SYGVKD. Deletions cut 3 bases from V and 5 bases from J, with 7 bases between. CDR3 size: 12 residues. CDR3 coding DNA: TGTGCCATCAGTGAAAGGGAGGAGACCCAGTACTTC. Translating gives CAISEREETQYF.

This clone was detected a few times. The chain combines TRBV7-9 with TRBJ2-1, with D possibly being TRBD2 (6 bases). Germline-derived CDR1 and CDR2 are SEHNR and FQNEAQ (reference sequence). This CDR3 is 14 amino acids long. The V gene lost 2 bases and the J gene lost 3 bases, with 8 bases spanning the gap. The DNA for the CDR3 is TGTGCCAGCAGCTTACTAGCGAACTACAATGAGCAGTTCTTC. It specifies CASSLLANYNEQFF.

The chain links TRBV27 to TRBJ2-1; a weak D match, TRBD1 (5 bases). The germline gives CDR1 MNHEY, CDR2 SMNVEV (reference sequence). The CDR3 is made up of 12 amino acids. The V gene lost 0 bases and the J gene lost 10 bases, with 7 bases spanning the gap. Here the CDR3 reads CASSLSDSEQFF. In DNA, the CDR3 is TGTGCCAGCAGTTTATCAGACAGCGAGCAGTTCTTC.

This clone was seen a few times. The V call is TRBV29-1, the J call TRBJ2-2; 12 nucleotides agree with TRBD1. The CDR3 runs 14 residues. The germline V gene has CDR1 SQVTM and CDR2 ANQGSEA. Trimming at V came to 7 bases and at J to 6 bases, leaving 6 bases not matched to a gene. CDR3 sequence: CSAVGQGAAGELFF. In nucleotides, the CDR3 is TGCAGCGCCGTGGGACAGGGGGCGGCCGGGGAGCTGTTTTTT.

The chain couples TRBV29-1 to TRBJ1-2, with no clear D. The CDR3 has 13 residues. CDR1 is SQVTM, CDR2 ANQGSEA, per germline. Trimming cost V 4 bases and J 4 bases, with 13 bases left between them. The CDR3 DNA sequence: TGCAGCGTTGCGCCAGGTCTGGGCTATGGCTACACCTTC. Residues: CSVAPGLGYGYTF.

V usage is TRBV28 and J usage is TRBJ2-5, with 7 bases lining up with TRBD2. The CDR3 is 12 amino acids. Trimming at V came to 8 bases and at J to 5 bases, leaving 5 bases not matched to a gene. Germline CDR1 is MDHEN and CDR2 is SYDVKM. In nucleotides, the CDR3 is TGTGCCAGCGGGGGGGGAACGGAGACCCAGTACTTC. Translated: CASGGGTETQYF.

This chain links TRBV7-9 with TRBJ2-2; 9 nucleotides agree with TRBD1. CDR1 and CDR2 (germline): SEHNR, FQNEAQ (reference sequence). V lost 5 bases, J lost 5 bases, and 6 bases stayed unmatched. This CDR3 has 15 amino acids. The DNA of the CDR3 is TGTGCCAGCAGCCCTTACAGGGGGCCTACCGGGGAGCTGTTTTTT. Its translation is CASSPYRGPTGELFF.

There are a few counts of this clone. The chain uses TRBV7-2 and TRBJ2-6, with a weak D call TRBD2 (5 bases). The V and J ends lost 1 base and 7 bases respectively, with 11 bases between them. The CDR3 spans 15 residues. In germline, CDR1 is SGHTA, CDR2 FQGNSA. This chain's CDR3 is CASSLGMSGANVLTF. As DNA, the CDR3 is TGTGCCAGCAGCTTAGGGATGTCGGGAGCCAACGTCCTGACTTTC.

The chain has TRBV7-2 and TRBJ2-7; unclear D gene. The ends were cut back, 5 bases at V and 1 base at J, with 12 bases in the middle. CDR3 length equals 14 residues. Germline CDR1 reads SGHTA; CDR2 reads FQGNSA. CDR3 protein: CASSPLAGSYEQYF. The CDR3 DNA sequence: TGTGCCAGCAGCCCCTTGGCAGGATCCTACGAGCAGTACTTC.

This clone has more than one count but fewer than ten. The chain carries TRBV11-2 and TRBJ2-3; D gene uncertain. Per germline, CDR1 SGHAT and CDR2 FQNNGV. Between the trimmed V and J ends, which lost 4 bases and 4 bases, there was a span of 12 bases. The CDR3 is 14 amino acids. The CDR3 region is CASSYRAGSDTQYF. The DNA of the CDR3 is TGTGCCAGCAGCTACCGCGCAGGCTCAGATACGCAGTATTTT.

The rearrangement uses TRBV30 and TRBJ2-1; 8 nucleotides agree with TRBD1. With 2 bases clipped from V and 9 bases from J, the junction kept 3 bases outside the gene matches. The CDR3 sequence is 12 residues long. The germline V gene has CDR1 GTSNPN and CDR2 SVGIG (reference sequence). CDR3 residues: CAWSHGQGEQFF. CDR3 bases: TGTGCCTGGAGTCATGGACAGGGTGAGCAGTTCTTC.

This clone was seen a few times. The chain recombines TRBV30 with TRBJ2-7; 13 nucleotides line up with TRBD2. The V segment lost 0 bases and the J segment 5 bases; nucleotides outside the gene matches: 4. The CDR3 totals 15 residues. Germline-derived CDR1 and CDR2 are GTSNPN and SVGIG (reference sequence). CDR3 loop: CAWSVMGLAGHEQYF. The CDR3 coding sequence is TGTGCCTGGAGTGTCATGGGACTAGCGGGACACGAGCAGTACTTC.

V usage is TRBV7-2 and J usage is TRBJ2-7, with D hard to call. Germline loops: CDR1 SGHTA, CDR2 FQGNSA. The V end was cut by 2 bases, the J end by 6 bases, with 8 bases between. The CDR3 is 12 residues long. CDR3 amino acids: CASSLNPGEQYF. For the CDR3, the DNA is TGTGCCAGCAGCTTAAATCCGGGCGAGCAGTACTTC. Full variable domain (outside the CDR3, taken from reference TRBV7-2 and TRBJ2-7): GAGVSQSPSNKVTEKGKDVELRCDPISGHTALYWYRQSLGQGLEFLIYFQGNSAPDKSGLPSDRFSAERTGGSVSTLTIQRTQQEDSAVYLCASSLNPGEQYFGPGTRLTVT.

This clone turned up a few times. This CDR3 reads CASSPGSGGPYEQYF. Written as DNA, the CDR3 is TGTGCCAGCAGCCCCGGATCGGGGGGACCTTACGAGCAGTACTTC. The chain uses TRBV11-2 and TRBJ2-7; 7 bases fit TRBD2. V lost 5 bases to trimming and J lost 4 bases; unmatched junction nucleotides: 11. From germline, CDR1 is SGHAT and CDR2 FQNNGV. This CDR3 has 15 residues.

This sequence joins TRBV11-2 and TRBJ2-4, with 8 bases matching TRBD2. Germline CDR1 reads SGHAT; CDR2 reads FQNNGV. V lost 2 bases to trimming and J lost 6 bases; unmatched junction nucleotides: 6. The CDR3 runs 15 residues. The chain's CDR3 is CASSLFGRDGNIQYF. The CDR3 nucleotides read TGTGCCAGCAGCTTATTCGGGAGGGATGGAAACATTCAGTACTTC. Using reference TRBV11-2 and TRBJ2-4 for the parts outside the CDR3, the full variable domain is EAGVAQSPRYKIIEKRQSVAFWCNPISGHATLYWYQQILGQGPKLLIQFQNNGVVDDSQLPKDRFSAERLKGVDSTLKIQPAKLEDSAVYLCASSLFGRDGNIQYFGAGTRLSVL.

This clone was detected only a few times. The chain carries TRBV4-3 and TRBJ1-2; D call uncertain. V lost 0 bases and J 2 bases, leaving 10 bases between the germline ends. Looked up from germline, CDR1 is LGHNA and CDR2 is YSLEER. This CDR3 contains 15 residues. CDR3 coding DNA: TGCGCCAGCAGCCAAGATAAGGGAGGAAACTATGGCTACACCTTC. Protein product: CASSQDKGGNYGYTF.

The chain links TRBV7-3 to TRBJ2-3; maybe TRBD2 (6 bases). CDR1 and CDR2 from the germline V gene are SGHTA and FQGTGA. This CDR3 region has 13 residues. Trimming shortened V by 3 bases and J by 4 bases, and 8 bases separated the two germline ends. Here the CDR3 reads CASSFRRADTQYF. The CDR3 DNA reads as TGTGCCAGCAGCTTCAGGAGGGCAGATACGCAGTATTTT.

The CDR3 sequence: CASSTQRTAYEQYF. The DNA for the CDR3 is TGTGCCAGCAGCACCCAGCGGACGGCCTACGAGCAGTACTTC. V usage is TRBV5-4 and J usage is TRBJ2-7, with D perhaps matching TRBD2 (5 bases). The CDR3 runs to 14 residues. The ends were cut back, 4 bases at V and 2 bases at J, with 13 bases in the middle. Germline V gene data show CDR1 as SGHNT and CDR2 as YYREEE (reference sequence).

The genes are TRBV4-3 and TRBJ1-3; the D gene is possibly TRBD1 (5 bases). Per germline, CDR1 LGHNA and CDR2 YSLEER. This CDR3 region has 15 residues. Between the trimmed V and J ends, which lost 2 bases and 3 bases, there was a span of 11 bases. CDR3 in amino acids: CASSQIPQGGNTIYF. The CDR3 DNA reads as TGCGCCAGCAGCCAAATCCCCCAGGGTGGAAACACCATATATTTT.

This clone was counted a few times. Other DNA sequences in this specimen translate into the identical CDR3. The J gene is TRBJ2-1, the V gene TRBV6-6, with D perhaps matching TRBD1 (5 bases). CDR1 and CDR2 (germline): MNHNY, SVGAGI (reference sequence). This CDR3 comprises 11 residues. Trimming left V 5 bases short and J 7 bases short, with 6 bases between. The CDR3 DNA follows: TGTGCCAGCAGTCGACAGAATGAGCAGTTCTTC. Translating gives CASSRQNEQFF.

There are a few counts of this clone. The rearrangement links TRBV11-2 to TRBJ2-4, with TRBD2 as a possible D gene (5 bases). The germline V gene encodes CDR1 SGHAT and CDR2 FQNNGV. Trimming left V 0 bases short and J 9 bases short, with 12 bases between. The CDR3 length is 14 residues. This chain's CDR3 is CASSLDSGFGIQYF. The CDR3 nucleotides read TGTGCCAGCAGCTTAGATTCGGGGTTCGGCATTCAGTACTTC. Drawing the rest from reference TRBV11-2 and TRBJ2-4, the complete variable domain is EAGVAQSPRYKIIEKRQSVAFWCNPISGHATLYWYQQILGQGPKLLIQFQNNGVVDDSQLPKDRFSAERLKGVDSTLKIQPAKLEDSAVYLCASSLDSGFGIQYFGAGTRLSVL.

The chain recombines TRBV4-3 with TRBJ1-3; D unclear. This CDR3 spans 13 amino acids. The germline V gene encodes CDR1 LGHNA and CDR2 YSLEER. Trimming removed 5 bases at V and 0 bases at J, with 5 bases between. The CDR3 region is CASSFHSGNTIYF. For the CDR3, the DNA is TGCGCCAGCAGCTTCCACTCTGGAAACACCATATATTTT.